This entry is about one TCR beta chain. This sample is drawn from a study of blood T cell repertoires in COVID-19. The CDR3 length is 14 residues. The germline V and J ends were trimmed by 8 bases and 5 bases, with 16 bases remaining between them. Germline CDR1 is MGHRA and CDR2 is YSYEKL. Those enrolled in Seattle joined during active infection and were followed longitudinally afterward. Under the authors' procedure: Cell counts per sample came from amplifying reference gene primers. The data were produced by immunoSEQ multiplex PCR, yet TCRdb's version contains in-frame clones alone and is incomplete. V and J calls and clone size come straight from that table; D and trimming were deduced from the DNA. The profile shows about 340,000 clones, 86% of them singletons.

This TCR came from a woman aged 55-70 years with COVID-19, enrolled during active disease. The chain employs TRBV4-1 and TRBJ2-1; no definite D call. The sequenced sample consisted of peripheral blood. The CDR3: CASGLLDGDNEQFF. The CDR3 DNA reads TGCGCCAGCGGCCTCCTTGACGGAGACAATGAGCAGTTCTTC.